Presented here are 8 T cell receptor beta chains from one specimen sequenced in a study of CD8+ T cells in alopecia areata. Once RNA had been extracted, it was reverse transcribed into cDNA to act as the sequencing template. Clones were sequenced by immunoSEQ multiplex PCR, and TCRdb holds only the in-frame ones, with some missing. The table shows 80,000 to 100,000 clones, with 35% to 45% occurring only once. Sequenced material: CD4+ T cells sorted from blood. These receptors were taken from a human donor with alopecia areata.

DNA for the CDR3: TGCGCCAGCAGCAGGACAGGGGAGGTAAATCAGCCCCAGCATTTT. Encoded protein: CASSRTGEVNQPQHF. The rearrangement links TRBV5-1 to TRBJ1-5, with 9 bases identical to TRBD1. The V gene's germline CDR1 is SGHRS and CDR2 YFSETQ. The CDR3 totals 15 residues. Germline trimming cut 4 bases from V and 4 bases from J; bases unmatched to any gene: 6.

CDR3 sequence reads: CASRSRTSGGPDTQYF. The CDR3 nucleotides are TGTGCCAGCAGATCCAGGACTAGCGGGGGGCCCGATACGCAGTATTTT. V usage is TRBV2 and J usage is TRBJ2-3; TRBD2 matches 14 bases. The V and J ends lost 6 bases and 6 bases, in that order; junction bases with no gene match: 8. CDR1 is SNHLY and CDR2 is FYNNEI in the germline V gene. This CDR3 region has 16 residues. Filled out from reference TRBV2 and TRBJ2-3, the complete variable domain reads EPEVTQTPSHQVTQMGQEVILRCVPISNHLYFYWYRQILGQKVEFLVSFYNNEISEKSEIFDDQFSVERPDGSNFTLKIRSTKLEDSAMYFCASRSRTSGGPDTQYFGPGTRLTVL.

The genes are TRBV29-1 and TRBJ1-2; no definite D call. CDR1 is SQVTM, CDR2 ANQGSEA, per germline. The CDR3 spans 11 residues. CDR3 loop: CSDVAVPGYTF. The CDR3 DNA sequence: TGCAGTGATGTGGCGGTTCCTGGCTACACCTTC.

The chain has TRBV29-1 and TRBJ2-2; either TRBD1 or TRBD2 may fit D (5 bases each). This CDR3 has 13 residues. Germline values: CDR1 SQVTM, CDR2 ANQGSEA. CDR3 amino acids: CRVGAGGDGELFF. CDR3 sequence (DNA): TGCAGAGTCGGGGCTGGAGGAGACGGGGAGCTGTTTTTT.

The chain links TRBV5-6 to TRBJ1-1; D uncertain. This CDR3 is 13 amino acids long. Germline V lookup: CDR1 SGHDT, CDR2 YYEEEE. Trimming took off 2 bases at V and 1 base at J, with 6 bases between the two ends. The CDR3 region has the DNA TGTGCCAGCAGCTTAAACTGGAACACTGAAGCTTTCTTT. Protein product: CASSLNWNTEAFF. Using reference TRBV5-6 and TRBJ1-1 for the parts outside the CDR3, the full variable domain is DAGVTQSPTHLIKTRGQQVTLRCSPKSGHDTVSWYQQALGQGPQFIFQYYEEEERQRGNFPDRFSGHQFPNYSSELNVNALLLGDSALYLCASSLNWNTEAFFGQGTRLTVV.

The chain recombines TRBV29-1 with TRBJ2-7; 7 bases are a match to TRBD1. The CDR3 runs 13 residues. The germline gives CDR1 SQVTM, CDR2 ANQGSEA. J gave up 6 bases and V 6 bases, and 11 bases lay outside the gene matches. CDR3 amino acids: CSVRPDRKGEQYF. The CDR3 DNA is TGCAGCGTCCGGCCGGACAGGAAAGGCGAGCAGTACTTC.

This sequence joins TRBV14 and TRBJ1-6; D remains unclear. V was shortened by 1 base and J by 3 bases, with 10 bases between the two germline ends. This CDR3 spans 16 amino acids. Germline lookup yields CDR1 SGHDN and CDR2 FVKESK. The CDR3 bases are TGTGCCAGCAGCCAAGGTCGGGGATACTATAATTCACCCCTCCACTTT. As protein: CASSQGRGYYNSPLHF.

This chain connects TRBV9 to TRBJ2-7, with D possibly matching TRBD2 (5 bases). The length of the CDR3 is 13 residues. Between the trimmed V and J ends, which lost 1 base and 7 bases, there was a span of 12 bases. From germline, CDR1 is SGDLS and CDR2 YYNGEE. The CDR3 protein is CASSVLSAGEQYF. The CDR3 nucleotides read TGTGCCAGCAGCGTATTATCGGCGGGTGAGCAGTACTTC.